The following is a T cell receptor (beta chain) sequence with its context. These data are taken from a study of sequential checkpoint blockade in melanoma. The overall study: Maintenance nivolumab came after either treatment sequence.

Looked up from germline, CDR1 is SEHNR and CDR2 is FQNEAQ (reference sequence). V was cut by 3 bases and J by 4 bases, with 7 bases left in between. The CDR3 has 13 residues. Treatment defined: randomized to nivolumab then ipilimumab (arm A) or the reverse (arm B). Clones were sequenced by immunoSEQ multiplex PCR, and TCRdb holds only the in-frame ones, with some missing. The table shows 15,000 to 20,000 clones, with 83% occurring only once. Sequencing was performed on CD8+ T cells sorted from blood (inferred from file names), taken from a patient given nivolumab and ipilimumab in sequence. The clonotype was recovered from a human donor with melanoma. V gene TRBV7-9 combines with J gene TRBJ2-1; no clear D gene. The CDR3 DNA reads as TGTGCCAGCAGCTTCTCAGGTTACAATGAGCAGTTCTTC. Protein: CASSFSGYNEQFF.